What follows are 19 T cell receptor beta chains derived from one specimen sequenced in a study of shared clonotypes between healthy human individuals. Sequencing was performed with immunoSEQ multiplex PCR; in TCRdb, only in-frame clones are kept and a portion is missing. This table holds around 2,000,000 clones, about 95% found once. Positive CCR7 selection of CD45RO-negative cells yielded the naive CD8 cells, and terminally differentiated effector memory CD45RA+ cells were excluded. The specimen sequenced was naive CD8+ T cells sorted from blood. The receptors originated from a man in his late teens or twenties in good health.

The rearrangement joins TRBV6-1 to TRBJ1-6; D possibly corresponds to TRBD1 (6 bases). V lost 5 bases to trimming and J lost 16 bases, with 12 bases between them. CDR1 is MNHNS and CDR2 is SASEGT in the germline V gene. CDR3 length equals 11 residues. CDR3 protein: CASSYGQGLHF. Written as DNA, the CDR3 is TGTGCCAGCAGTTACGGGCAGGGGCTCCACTTT.

Concerning this clone itself: The identical CDR3 is also encoded by other nucleotide sequences in the sample. CDR3: CASSLSGTTYEQYF. In DNA, the CDR3 is TGTGCCAGCAGTTTAAGCGGGACTACCTACGAGCAGTACTTC. The rearrangement uses TRBV27 and TRBJ2-7, with 7 nucleotides matching TRBD2. The germline CDR1 and CDR2 sequences are MNHEY and SMNVEV (reference sequence). This CDR3 spans 14 amino acids. Germline trimming cut 2 bases from V and 2 bases from J; bases unmatched to any gene: 3.

The gene calls are TRBV6-6 and TRBJ2-7; unclear D gene. CDR3 length equals 13 residues. Trimming pared 2 bases from V and 3 bases from J, leaving 8 bases between. Germline CDR1 reads MNHNY; CDR2 reads SVGAGI (reference sequence). CDR3 in amino acids: CASSYTAFYEQYF. For the CDR3, the DNA is TGTGCCAGCAGTTACACCGCTTTCTACGAGCAGTACTTC.

This sequence joins TRBV4-1 and TRBJ2-3; D may be TRBD1 (6 bases). The CDR3 totals 15 residues. V shed 2 bases and J shed 3 bases, with 12 bases lying between them. Germline V gives CDR1 MGHRA, CDR2 YSYEKL. CDR3 in DNA: TGCGCCAGCAGCCAATGGGGGCGGCAGACAGATACGCAGTATTTT. As protein: CASSQWGRQTDTQYF.

This clone was observed once. The J gene is TRBJ2-5, the V gene TRBV30; a possible D gene is TRBD1 (6 bases). The CDR3 extends over 14 amino acids. In germline, CDR1 is GTSNPN, CDR2 SVGIG (reference sequence). The V gene lost 0 bases and the J gene lost 5 bases, with 13 bases spanning the gap. CDR3 nucleotides: TGTGCCTGGAGTGTGGGACATGGGATGGAGACCCAGTACTTC. It specifies CAWSVGHGMETQYF.

Only one count was recorded for this clone. The V call is TRBV5-1, the J call TRBJ1-6; 8 bases line up with TRBD1. V shed 4 bases, J shed 14 bases, and the junction held 14 bases outside the gene matches. Germline V gives CDR1 SGHRS, CDR2 YFSETQ. This CDR3 has 15 residues. CDR3 coding DNA: TGCGCCAGCAGCCTTACCCCGGACAGGGAAGGATCCCTCCACTTT. Residues: CASSLTPDREGSLHF.

The CDR3 sequence is CASSLEGAPVDEQFF. The CDR3 DNA reads TGTGCCAGCAGCTTGGAGGGAGCGCCCGTGGATGAGCAGTTCTTC. The V gene is TRBV5-4, the J gene TRBJ2-1, with a tentative D call TRBD2 (5 bases). The germline CDR1 and CDR2 sequences are SGHNT and YYREEE (reference sequence). V was trimmed by 0 bases and J by 8 bases, leaving 15 bases between them. The CDR3 length is 15 residues. Complete variable domain (other parts from reference TRBV5-4 and TRBJ2-1): ETGVTQSPTHLIKTRGQQVTLRCSSQSGHNTVSWYQQALGQGPQFIFQYYREEENGRGNFPPRFSGLQFPNYSSELNVNALELDDSALYLCASSLEGAPVDEQFFGPGTRLTVL.

This chain links TRBV10-1 with TRBJ1-4; no reliable D call. The V end was cut by 3 bases, the J end by 5 bases, with 19 bases between. The CDR3 totals 17 residues. Germline CDR1 WNHNN, CDR2 SYGVQD (reference sequence). CDR3 sequence reads: CASSDGISWQINEKLFF. CDR3 sequence (DNA): TGCGCCAGCAGTGACGGGATATCCTGGCAGATAAATGAAAAACTGTTTTTT.

The chain joins TRBV4-3 to TRBJ2-1, with D possibly being TRBD2 (5 bases). Between the trimmed V and J ends, which lost 0 bases and 1 base, there was a span of 16 bases. Germline V gene sequence: CDR1 LGHNA, CDR2 YSLEER. The CDR3 length is 18 residues. The CDR3 sequence is CASSQDQAAGLSYNEQFF. DNA of the CDR3: TGCGCCAGCAGCCAAGATCAGGCGGCAGGACTTTCCTACAATGAGCAGTTCTTC.

This chain uses TRBV5-1 with TRBJ2-7, with TRBD1 matching 7 bases. The CDR3 is made up of 14 amino acids. J gave up 5 bases and V 0 bases, and 5 bases lay outside the gene matches. Germline V gene lookup returns CDR1 SGHRS and CDR2 YFSETQ. CDR3 region: CASSLEQGWDEQYF. The CDR3 nucleotides are TGCGCCAGCAGCTTGGAACAGGGGTGGGACGAGCAGTACTTC. Looking up the rest from reference TRBV5-1 and TRBJ2-7 gives the full variable domain: KAGVTQTPRYLIKTRGQQVTLSCSPISGHRSVSWYQQTPGQGLQFLFEYFSETQRNKGNFPGRFSGRQFSNSRSEMNVSTLELGDSALYLCASSLEQGWDEQYFGPGTRLTVT.

This clone was counted ten times or more. The V and J genes are TRBV10-1 and TRBJ1-1, with TRBD1 identical over 9 bases. CDR1 WNHNN and CDR2 SYGVQD come from the germline V gene (reference sequence). The CDR3 runs 13 residues. The V segment lost 3 bases and the J segment 5 bases; nucleotides outside the gene matches: 1. The CDR3 sequence: CASSEQGATEAFF. CDR3 in DNA: TGCGCCAGCAGTGAACAGGGGGCTACTGAAGCTTTCTTT.

This chain joins TRBV4-1 and TRBJ2-1; 7 nucleotides line up with TRBD1. The CDR3 runs 17 residues. V lost 0 bases and J lost 12; bases outside the gene matches: 17. Looked up from germline, CDR1 is MGHRA and CDR2 is YSYEKL. The CDR3 here is CASSQDRGGGLGVVQFF. DNA for the CDR3: TGCGCCAGCAGCCAAGATCGAGGGGGCGGTCTGGGGGTTGTGCAGTTCTTC.

The chain carries TRBV11-3 and TRBJ1-5, with 8 bases fitting TRBD1. CDR1 is SGHNT, CDR2 YENEEA, per germline. This CDR3 comprises 15 residues. J lost 6 bases, V lost 4 bases, and 8 bases had no gene match. The CDR3 loop is CASSCAGQALQPQHF. The CDR3 bases are TGTGCCAGCAGCTGCGCGGGACAGGCACTTCAGCCCCAGCATTTT.

The J gene is TRBJ2-7, the V gene TRBV11-3; no definite D call. V lost 5 bases to trimming and J lost 0 bases, with 14 bases between them. CDR1 is SGHNT and CDR2 is YENEEA in the germline V gene. The CDR3 length is 15 residues. This CDR3 is CASSASTEFSYEQYF. CDR3 coding DNA: TGTGCCAGCAGCGCGAGTACCGAGTTCTCCTACGAGCAGTACTTC.

This chain uses TRBV5-1 with TRBJ1-5; D remains ambiguous. Trimming took 4 bases from V and 6 from J, leaving 11 bases between them. Per germline, CDR1 SGHRS and CDR2 YFSETQ. The CDR3 consists of 13 residues. In nucleotides, the CDR3 is TGCGCCAGCAGCAAAGGGATGGGTCAGCCCCAGCATTTT. Its protein is CASSKGMGQPQHF.

The V gene is TRBV6-6, the J gene TRBJ2-5; no definite D call. The ends were cut back, 4 bases at V and 2 bases at J, with 11 bases in the middle. There are 14 residues in the CDR3. Germline-derived CDR1 and CDR2 are MNHNY and SVGAGI (reference sequence). Here the CDR3 reads CASSFTASQETQYF. The CDR3 DNA is TGTGCCAGCAGTTTTACAGCGTCTCAAGAGACCCAGTACTTC.

The rearrangement joins TRBV25-1 to TRBJ2-2, with D unresolved. Germline CDR1 is MGHDK and CDR2 is SYGVNS. Trimming took off 1 base at V and 0 bases at J, with 12 bases between the two ends. The CDR3 loop spans 17 amino acids. This CDR3 reads CASSEFWQFANTGELFF. In nucleotides, the CDR3 is TGTGCCAGCAGTGAATTTTGGCAGTTCGCGAACACCGGGGAGCTGTTTTTT.

V gene TRBV30 combines with J gene TRBJ2-2, with a possible D match to TRBD1 (6 bases). The V and J ends lost 3 bases and 0 bases respectively, with 11 bases between them. The CDR3 spans 15 residues. Germline values: CDR1 GTSNPN, CDR2 SVGIG (reference sequence). The CDR3 reads CAWRPGGANTGELFF. As DNA, the CDR3 is TGTGCCTGGAGGCCTGGGGGCGCGAACACCGGGGAGCTGTTTTTT.

V gene TRBV11-2 combines with J gene TRBJ2-5; 10 nucleotides agree with TRBD2. Trimming removed 5 bases from V and 0 bases from J; junction bases left unmatched: 6. The germline gives CDR1 SGHAT, CDR2 FQNNGV. The length of the CDR3 is 16 residues. For the CDR3, the DNA is TGTGCCAGCAGCGCTCGGACTAGCGGAGACCAAGAGACCCAGTACTTC. This encodes CASSARTSGDQETQYF.